The 10 T cell receptor beta chains below were found in one sample sequenced in a study of T cells in Graves' hyperthyroidism and ophthalmopathy. Authors of the study amplified TCR beta CDR3 regions from RNA transcripts. The HTBI set primed first-round TCR CDR3 RT-PCR. One entry per CDR3 protein, called by TCRdb with MiXCR from the multiplex PCR reads. The sample comprises about 210,000 distinct CDR3 sequences, roughly 15% of which are singletons, and around 50% rests with the top ten. Sequencing input: blood. These TCRs come from a man in his forties or fifties with Graves' hyperthyroidism.

This clonotype was detected many times. The genes are TRBV7-9 and TRBJ2-5; 10 bases are a match to TRBD1. The CDR3 spans 15 residues. Per germline, CDR1 SEHNR and CDR2 FQNEAQ (reference sequence). Trimming cost V 5 bases and J 1 base; bases outside gene matches: 4. The CDR3 region has the DNA TGTGCCAGCAGCCCAAGACAGGGGGCCCAAGAGACCCAGTACTTC. Protein sequence: CASSPRQGAQETQYF.

This clonotype was recorded at least ten times. The V call is TRBV3-1, the J call TRBJ1-2; no firm D call. With 0 bases removed from V and 6 bases from J, the gap between germline ends came to 8 bases. Germline V gives CDR1 LGHDT, CDR2 YNNKEL (reference sequence). The CDR3 sequence is 13 residues long. The CDR3 spells CASSQDLGDGYTF. The CDR3 DNA sequence: TGTGCCAGCAGCCAAGATCTTGGGGATGGCTACACCTTC.

This chain joins TRBV4-1 and TRBJ1-1, with D unresolved. Germline assignment: CDR1 MGHRA and CDR2 YSYEKL. The CDR3 sequence is 11 residues long. Between the trimmed V and J ends, which lost 3 bases and 10 bases, there was a span of 9 bases. For the CDR3, the DNA is TGCGCCAGCAGCCATCTAGGTGGAGCTTTCTTT. It yields the protein CASSHLGGAFF.

The rearrangement joins TRBV10-3 to TRBJ1-6, with D maybe TRBD1 (6 bases). This CDR3 spans 13 amino acids. Deletions cut 1 base from V and 9 bases from J, with 7 bases between. Per the germline V gene, CDR1 is ENHRY and CDR2 is SYGVKD. In DNA form, the CDR3 reads TGTGCCATCAGTGAGTGGGGGGCTTCACCCCTCCACTTT. Amino acids: CAISEWGASPLHF.

This clonotype was detected only a few times. A much larger clone lies one base from this, so it may be a read error. The chain's CDR3 is CASSRVATVYNEQFF. The CDR3 region has the DNA TGTGCCAGCAGCCGAGTGGCTACGGTCTACAATGAGCAGTTCTTC. The chain has TRBV5-5 and TRBJ2-1; D is undetermined. The germline V gene has CDR1 SGHKS and CDR2 YYEKEE (reference sequence). V lost 4 bases and J lost 3, with 14 bases in between. CDR3 length: 15 amino acids.

This clonotype was counted ten times or more. This chain connects TRBV12-3 or TRBV12-4 to TRBJ1-1; TRBD1 might be the D (5 bases). With 3 bases removed from V and 0 bases from J, the gap between germline ends came to 14 bases. The CDR3 loop spans 16 amino acids. CDR3 coding DNA: TGTGCCAGCAGTTTTAGTGGGAAGGGGATGAACACTGAAGCTTTCTTT. Its translation is CASSFSGKGMNTEAFF.

The sample holds many counts of this clonotype. The chain employs TRBV11-2 and TRBJ2-1; TRBD1 aligns across 9 bases. This CDR3 region has 15 residues. The germline V gene encodes CDR1 SGHAT and CDR2 FQNNGV. Trimming removed 6 bases from V and 7 bases from J; junction bases left unmatched: 10. The CDR3 protein is CASRPGTGILNEQFF. The CDR3 bases are TGTGCCAGCAGACCCGGGACAGGGATTTTAAATGAGCAGTTCTTC. The full variable domain, in which reference TRBV11-2 and TRBJ2-1 provide the parts outside the CDR3, is EAGVAQSPRYKIIEKRQSVAFWCNPISGHATLYWYQQILGQGPKLLIQFQNNGVVDDSQLPKDRFSAERLKGVDSTLKIQPAKLEDSAVYLCASRPGTGILNEQFFGPGTRLTVL.

This clonotype was seen once. The V call is TRBV5-4, the J call TRBJ2-1; tentatively, D is TRBD1 (6 bases). This CDR3 is 15 amino acids long. Germline lookup yields CDR1 SGHNT and CDR2 YYREEE (reference sequence). V was pared by 5 bases and J by 7 bases, with 19 bases between. The CDR3 reads CASSPQGGHINEQFF. The CDR3 DNA sequence: TGTGCCAGCAGTCCTCAAGGGGGACATATAAATGAGCAGTTCTTC.

In its sample, this clonotype was seen many times. The chain is built from TRBV28 and TRBJ2-5; TRBD2 is a possible D gene (6 bases). Germline CDR1 reads MDHEN; CDR2 reads SYDVKM. V was pared by 7 bases and J by 4 bases, with 19 bases between. The CDR3 totals 15 residues. The CDR3 DNA reads TGTGCCAGCATCCCCCCAGGAGGGAGGCGAGAGACCCAGTACTTC. Translating gives CASIPPGGRRETQYF.

V usage is TRBV10-3 and J usage is TRBJ2-3; 9 bases line up with TRBD1. Germline V CDR1 and CDR2: ENHRY, SYGVKD. With V trimmed by 6 bases and J by 5 bases, 12 bases remained unmatched. The CDR3 consists of 16 residues. Here the CDR3 DNA reads TGTGCCATCAGGGACACTGGGACAGGGAATGGAGATACGCAGTATTTT. This encodes CAIRDTGTGNGDTQYF.